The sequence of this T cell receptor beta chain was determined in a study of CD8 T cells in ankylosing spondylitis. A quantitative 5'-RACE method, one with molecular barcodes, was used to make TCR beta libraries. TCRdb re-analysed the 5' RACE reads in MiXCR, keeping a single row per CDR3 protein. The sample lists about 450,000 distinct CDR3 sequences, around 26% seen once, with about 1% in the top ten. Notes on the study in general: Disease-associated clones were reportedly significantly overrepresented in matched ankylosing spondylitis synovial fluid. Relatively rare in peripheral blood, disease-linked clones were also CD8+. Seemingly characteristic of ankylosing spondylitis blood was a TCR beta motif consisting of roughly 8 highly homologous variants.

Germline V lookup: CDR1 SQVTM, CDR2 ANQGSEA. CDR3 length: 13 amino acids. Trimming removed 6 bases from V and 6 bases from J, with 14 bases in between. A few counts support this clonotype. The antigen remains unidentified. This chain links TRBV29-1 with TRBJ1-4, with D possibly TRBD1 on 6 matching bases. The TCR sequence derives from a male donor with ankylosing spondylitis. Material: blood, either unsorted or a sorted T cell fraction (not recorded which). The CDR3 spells CSVQQGGDEKLFF. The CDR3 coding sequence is TGCAGCGTGCAACAGGGTGGTGATGAAAAACTGTTTTTT.